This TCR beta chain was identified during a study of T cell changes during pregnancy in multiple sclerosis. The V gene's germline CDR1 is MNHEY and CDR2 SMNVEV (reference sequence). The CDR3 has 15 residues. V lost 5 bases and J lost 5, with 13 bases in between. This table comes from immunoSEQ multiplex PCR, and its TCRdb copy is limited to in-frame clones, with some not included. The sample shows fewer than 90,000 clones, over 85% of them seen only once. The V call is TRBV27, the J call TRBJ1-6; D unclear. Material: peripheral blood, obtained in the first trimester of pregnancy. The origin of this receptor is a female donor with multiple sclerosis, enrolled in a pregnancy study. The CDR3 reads CASSPRGFNNSPLHF. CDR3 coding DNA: TGTGCCAGCAGTCCTCGAGGGTTTAATAATTCACCCCTCCACTTT.